This T cell receptor beta chain was observed in a study of blood T cell repertoires in COVID-19. Across the whole study: From the United States, Italy and Spain came samples of acute and convalescent COVID-19. Sample material is recorded as cDNA or gDNA derived from T cells, B-cell-depleted T cells, or PBMCs.

Per germline, CDR1 SGHTA and CDR2 FQGNSA. This CDR3 is built from 16 residues. Trimming took 1 base from V and 6 from J; bases not matched to a gene: 10. Authors' data handling: Quantification of nucleated cells was approximated via reference gene primer amplification. Measured with immunoSEQ multiplex PCR; TCRdb has only the in-frame clones, and not every one. V, J and clone size are taken as reported in that table, and D and trimming were inferred from the DNA itself. The sample consists of about 90,000 clones, approximately 80% of them appearing once. This TCR was sampled from a man between 65 and 80 years old with acute or convalescent COVID-19. The V call is TRBV7-2, the J call TRBJ1-2; 8 bases map to TRBD1. Sequencing was performed on peripheral blood. Written as DNA, the CDR3 is TGTGCCAGCAGCTTAGGACCTAGCCAGGGGGCGGATGGCTACACCTTC. Translating it yields CASSLGPSQGADGYTF.